Sequencing of this T cell receptor beta chain was carried out in a study of cytomegalovirus exposure and HLA in healthy donors. Overall study results and limits: With further analysis later on, most CMV-associated TCR beta chains appeared HLA-restricted. In a later analysis, at a false discovery rate of 0.05, roughly 17,000 TCR beta sequences matched HLA alleles. A later analysis linked a missense variant in DCLRE1C to the trimming of TCR beta V and J genes. As confirmed in vitro, a few CMV-associated chains were specific for CMV antigens.

Per germline, CDR1 SGHVS and CDR2 FQNEAQ. The CDR3 totals 12 residues. Trimming pared 1 base from V and 8 bases from J, leaving 8 bases between. The primer mix had 60 Vbeta and 13 Jbeta primers. Assay used: immunoSEQ multiplex PCR; TCRdb lists only in-frame clones, some missing. Of 120,000 to 150,000 clones in the sample, 70% are singletons; the top ten hold approximately 1.6%. Concerning this clone itself: No antigen is known for it.

The receptor's source is a woman aged 25 to 45 in good health and CMV-seronegative. Sample: PBMCs. The V call is TRBV7-8, the J call TRBJ1-1; D uncertain. The CDR3: CASSLEQKEAFF. The CDR3 nucleotides read TGTGCCAGCAGCTTAGAACAGAAAGAAGCTTTCTTT.